A single T cell receptor (beta chain) is shown here with its context. What it recognizes is unknown. The trim removed 4 bases at V and 8 bases at J, leaving 3 bases unmatched. This CDR3 is built from 13 residues. Per the germline V gene, CDR1 is SGHTA and CDR2 is FQGNSA. At the time of sampling, donors were nominally healthy, though unrecorded immune exposures were likely. The sample originates from a study of cytomegalovirus exposure and HLA in healthy donors. Study-wide findings and caveats: Some segments of the V type, notably TRBV6-2 and TRBV6-3, were excluded as indistinguishable. In a later analysis, compared with equally common non-associated chains, HLA-associated beta chains were more expanded.

Primers: 60 Vbeta forward and 13 Jbeta reverse. TCRdb keeps only in-frame clones here, not all; method: immunoSEQ multiplex PCR. Seen here are 300,000 or so clones, around four fifths observed once, and the top ten hold about 2%. The chain carries TRBV7-2 and TRBJ1-4, with 8 bases that match TRBD1. The TCR was taken from a woman aged 40 to 55 in good health and CMV-seropositive. The specimen was PBMCs. CDR3 DNA: TGTGCCAGCAGCTGGACAGGGCCCGAAAAACTGTTTTTT. Protein product: CASSWTGPEKLFF.